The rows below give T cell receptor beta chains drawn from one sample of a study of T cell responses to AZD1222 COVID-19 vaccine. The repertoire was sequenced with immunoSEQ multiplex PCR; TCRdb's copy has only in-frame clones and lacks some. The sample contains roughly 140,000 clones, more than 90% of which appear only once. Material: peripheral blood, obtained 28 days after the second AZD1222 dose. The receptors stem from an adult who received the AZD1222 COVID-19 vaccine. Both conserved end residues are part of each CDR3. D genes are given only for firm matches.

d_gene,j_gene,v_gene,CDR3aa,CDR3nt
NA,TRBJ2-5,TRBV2,CASFPAATQETQYF,TGTGCCAGCTTCCCAGCAGCGACACAAGAGACCCAGTACTTC
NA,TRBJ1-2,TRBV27,CASSGIASGYTF,TGTGCCAGCAGTGGAATTGCCTCTGGCTACACCTTC
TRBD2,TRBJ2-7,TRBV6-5,CASSYSGRGYEQYF,TGTGCCAGCAGTTACTCCGGGAGGGGCTACGAGCAGTACTTC
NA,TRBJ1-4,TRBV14,CVRAGRVFEKLFF,TGTGTTAGGGCGGGCAGGGTGTTCGAAAAACTGTTTTTT
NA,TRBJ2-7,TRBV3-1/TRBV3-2,CASSPTVAKAYEQYF,TGTGCCAGCAGCCCGACGGTGGCTAAGGCCTACGAGCAGTACTTC
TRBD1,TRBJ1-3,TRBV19,CASSVTGVGNTIYF,TGTGCCAGTAGTGTGACAGGGGTCGGAAACACCATATATTTT
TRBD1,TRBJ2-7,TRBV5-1,CASSLDRGPEQYF,TGCGCCAGCAGCTTGGACAGGGGGCCCGAGCAGTACTTC
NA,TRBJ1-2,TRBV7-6,CASSLLGGSEDYGYTF,TGTGCCAGCAGCTTATTGGGGGGTTCGGAGGACTATGGCTACACCTTC
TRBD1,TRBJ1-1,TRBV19,CASRLREQGEAFF,TGTGCCAGTCGGTTGAGGGAACAGGGGGAAGCTTTCTTT
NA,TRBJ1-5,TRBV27,CASSSMRNQPQHF,TGTGCCAGCAGTTCGATGAGGAATCAGCCCCAGCATTTT